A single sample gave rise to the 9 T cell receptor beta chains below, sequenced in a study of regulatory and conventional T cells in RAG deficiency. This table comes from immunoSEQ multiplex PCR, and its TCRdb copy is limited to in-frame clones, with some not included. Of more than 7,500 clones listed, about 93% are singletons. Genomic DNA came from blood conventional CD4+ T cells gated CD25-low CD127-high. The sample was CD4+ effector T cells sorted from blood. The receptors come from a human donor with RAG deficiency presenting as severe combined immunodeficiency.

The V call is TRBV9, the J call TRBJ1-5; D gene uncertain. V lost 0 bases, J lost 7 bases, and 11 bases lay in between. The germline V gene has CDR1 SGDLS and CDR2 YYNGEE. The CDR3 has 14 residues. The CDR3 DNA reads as TGTGCCAGCAGCGTAGATGGAGGGAAGCAGCCCCAGCATTTT. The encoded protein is CASSVDGGKQPQHF.

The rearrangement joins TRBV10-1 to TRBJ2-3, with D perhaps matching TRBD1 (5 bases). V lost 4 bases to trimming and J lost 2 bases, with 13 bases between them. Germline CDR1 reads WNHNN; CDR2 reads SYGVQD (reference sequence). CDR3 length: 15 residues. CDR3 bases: TGCGCCAGCAGTGGACGCGCAGGGCCCACAGATACGCAGTATTTT. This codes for CASSGRAGPTDTQYF.

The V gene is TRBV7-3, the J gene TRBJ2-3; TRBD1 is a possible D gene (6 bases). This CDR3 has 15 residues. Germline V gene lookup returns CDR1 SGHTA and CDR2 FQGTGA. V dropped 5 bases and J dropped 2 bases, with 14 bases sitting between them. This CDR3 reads CASSPSRGYTDTQYF. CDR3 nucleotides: TGTGCCAGCAGCCCCAGCAGGGGATACACAGATACGCAGTATTTT.

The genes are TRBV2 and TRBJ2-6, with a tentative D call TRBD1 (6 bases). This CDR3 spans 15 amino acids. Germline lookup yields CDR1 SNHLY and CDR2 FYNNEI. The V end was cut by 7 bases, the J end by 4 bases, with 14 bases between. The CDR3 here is CASTQGPGGANVLTF. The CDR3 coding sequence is TGTGCCAGCACCCAGGGGCCTGGAGGGGCCAACGTCCTGACTTTC.

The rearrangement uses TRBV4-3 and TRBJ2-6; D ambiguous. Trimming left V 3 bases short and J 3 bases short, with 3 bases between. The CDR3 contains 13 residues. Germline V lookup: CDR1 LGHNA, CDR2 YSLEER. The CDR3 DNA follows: TGCGCCAGCAGCCAGGGTGGGGCCAACGTCCTGACTTTC. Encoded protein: CASSQGGANVLTF.

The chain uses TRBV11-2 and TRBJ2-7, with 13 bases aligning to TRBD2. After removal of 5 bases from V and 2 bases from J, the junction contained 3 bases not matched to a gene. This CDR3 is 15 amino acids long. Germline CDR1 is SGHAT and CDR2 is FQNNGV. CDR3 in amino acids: CASSPGLAGPYEQYF. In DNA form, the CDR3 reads TGTGCCAGCAGCCCGGGACTAGCGGGACCCTACGAGCAGTACTTC.

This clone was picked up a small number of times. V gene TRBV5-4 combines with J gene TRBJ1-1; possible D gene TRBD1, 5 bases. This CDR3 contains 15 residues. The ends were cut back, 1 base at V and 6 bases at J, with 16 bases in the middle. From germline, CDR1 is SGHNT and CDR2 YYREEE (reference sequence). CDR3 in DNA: TGTGCCAGCAGCTTGCGATCGCCAGGGACCCCTGAAGCTTTCTTT. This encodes CASSLRSPGTPEAFF.

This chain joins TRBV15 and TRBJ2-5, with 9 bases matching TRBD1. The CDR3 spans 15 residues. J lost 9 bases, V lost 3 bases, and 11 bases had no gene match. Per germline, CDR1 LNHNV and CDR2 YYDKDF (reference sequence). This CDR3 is CATSSAGTGPPSQYF. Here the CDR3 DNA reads TGTGCCACCAGCAGCGCCGGGACAGGGCCACCATCCCAGTACTTC.

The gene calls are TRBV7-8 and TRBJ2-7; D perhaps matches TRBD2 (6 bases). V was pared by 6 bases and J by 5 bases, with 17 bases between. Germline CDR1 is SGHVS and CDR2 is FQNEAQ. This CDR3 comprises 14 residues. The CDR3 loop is CASRRGGLRDEQYF. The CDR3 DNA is TGTGCCAGCAGGCGGGGCGGGCTACGCGACGAGCAGTACTTC.